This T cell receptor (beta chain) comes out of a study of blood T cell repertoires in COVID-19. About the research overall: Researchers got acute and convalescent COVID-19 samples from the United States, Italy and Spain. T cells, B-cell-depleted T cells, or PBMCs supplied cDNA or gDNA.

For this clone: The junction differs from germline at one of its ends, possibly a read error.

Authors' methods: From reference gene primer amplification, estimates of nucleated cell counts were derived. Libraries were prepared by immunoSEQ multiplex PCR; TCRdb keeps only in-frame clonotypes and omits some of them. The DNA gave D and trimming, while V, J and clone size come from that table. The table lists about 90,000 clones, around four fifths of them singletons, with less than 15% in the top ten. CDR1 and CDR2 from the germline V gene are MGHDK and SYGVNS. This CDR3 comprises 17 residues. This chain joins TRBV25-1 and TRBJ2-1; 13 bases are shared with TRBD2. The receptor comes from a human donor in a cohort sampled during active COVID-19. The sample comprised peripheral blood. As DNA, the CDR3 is TGTGCCAGCAGTGGTAGGACTAGCGGGGGATTCTACGATGAGCAGTTCTTC. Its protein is CASSGRTSGGFYDEQFF.